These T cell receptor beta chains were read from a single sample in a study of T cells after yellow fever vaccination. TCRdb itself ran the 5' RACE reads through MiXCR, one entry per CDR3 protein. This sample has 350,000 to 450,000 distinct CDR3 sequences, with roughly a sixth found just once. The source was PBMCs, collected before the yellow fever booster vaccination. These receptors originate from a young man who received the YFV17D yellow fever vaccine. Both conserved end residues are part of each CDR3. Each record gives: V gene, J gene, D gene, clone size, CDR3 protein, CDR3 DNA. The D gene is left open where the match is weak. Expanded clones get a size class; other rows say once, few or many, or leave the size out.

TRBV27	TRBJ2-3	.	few	CASRRYSASTDTQYF	TGTGCCAGCAGAAGGTATTCGGCCAGCACAGATACGCAGTATTTT
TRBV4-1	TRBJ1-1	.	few	CASSQGRAGAFF	TGCGCCAGCAGCCAAGGAAGGGCCGGAGCTTTCTTT
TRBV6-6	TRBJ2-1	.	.	CASGRVGNEQFF	TGTGCCAGCGGTAGGGTCGGCAATGAGCAGTTCTTC
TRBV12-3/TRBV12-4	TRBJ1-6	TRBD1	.	CASSSTGAVGSPLHF	TGTGCCAGCAGCAGTACAGGGGCGGTTGGTTCACCCCTCCACTTT
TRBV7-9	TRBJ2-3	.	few	CASSFAPGDTQYF	TGTGCCAGCAGCTTCGCGCCGGGAGATACGCAGTATTTT
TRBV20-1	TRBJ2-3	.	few	CSAREGGDTQYF	TGCAGTGCTAGAGAAGGGGGGGATACGCAGTATTTT
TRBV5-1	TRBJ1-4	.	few	CASSLGGTGEEKLFF	TGCGCCAGCAGCTTGGGAGGGACGGGAGAGGAAAAACTGTTTTTT
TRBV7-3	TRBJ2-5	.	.	CASSLGREAETQYF	TGTGCCAGCAGCCTGGGCCGGGAAGCGGAGACCCAGTACTTC
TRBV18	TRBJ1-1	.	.	CASSPNRANTEAFF	TGTGCCAGCTCACCAAACAGGGCGAACACTGAAGCTTTCTTT
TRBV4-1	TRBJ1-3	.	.	CASSQLPVPSGNTIYF	TGCGCCAGCAGCCAACTCCCGGTACCCTCTGGAAACACCATATATTTT
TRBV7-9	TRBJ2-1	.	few	CASSPQAGYNEQFF	TGTGCCAGCAGCCCCCAGGCTGGTTACAATGAGCAGTTCTTC
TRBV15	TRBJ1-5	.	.	CATSRDPQPHNQPQHF	TGTGCCACCAGCAGAGATCCGCAGCCCCACAATCAGCCCCAGCATTTT